What follows describes a single TCR beta chain. These data belong to a study of blood T cells in healthy people across ages. Study overall: Template switching picked up about one barcoded beta molecule for each two T cells.

Each sample yielded at least 6 million isolated PBMCs. The germline V and J ends were trimmed by 0 bases and 6 bases, with 7 bases remaining between them. Germline V gene sequence: CDR1 SGHRS, CDR2 YFSETQ. CDR3 length equals 14 residues. Primers used in a second PCR of about 7 to 12 cycles were a sample-barcoded 5' primer and a J-beta primer mix. Every molecule of cDNA carried a tag from a template-switch adaptor with 12 random nucleotides. In TCRdb, the 5' RACE reads were re-called with MiXCR into one record per CDR3 protein. Of approximately 800,000 distinct CDR3 sequences listed, around 24% are singletons. In addition, the sample was reused for a study of T cells of mothers and their children. That study adds: Second-PCR amplification with M1S added sample barcodes and 2-4 random nucleotides.

This sequence originates from a boy aged 5-17 years in good health. The chain is built from TRBV5-1 and TRBJ1-6; unclear D gene. Source material: blood. Written as DNA, the CDR3 is TGCGCCAGCAGCTTGGAACGGATTAATTCACCCCTCCACTTT. Translated, it gives CASSLERINSPLHF.